Below, one T cell receptor (beta chain) is given with its context. The antigen it binds to is not known. Base-call qualities are not available, and no considerably larger clone is one nucleotide away. Based on the germline V gene, the CDR1 and CDR2 sequences are SGHNT and YENEEA. The CDR3, from cysteine to phenylalanine, totals 14 residues. Kept here is only the CDR3 DNA, which spans 42 bases and is read in frame from base 1. V loses 5 bases at its end and J loses 4 bases; junction bases beyond the gene matches: 5. The trial excluded patients who had a history of autoimmune disease or who were on systemic immunosuppression. In every dose cohort, peripheral blood was drawn for TCR sequencing at baseline, cycle 4 day 1, and cycle 7 day 1. Samples were obtained from an open-label, multicenter, first-in-human phase I dose-escalation trial of ivuxolimab. The trial enrolled adults with locally advanced or metastatic head and neck squamous cell, hepatocellular, melanoma or renal cell carcinoma. Before TCR sequencing, CD4+ T cells and CD8+ T cells were sorted from peripheral blood as separate populations.

These data belong to a study of OX40 agonist ivuxolimab in advanced cancers. The study in broad terms: The costimulatory receptor OX40 (CD134) was targeted by ivuxolimab, a fully human IgG2 agonistic monoclonal antibody. Intravenous ivuxolimab was administered to patients every 2 weeks at six dose levels: 0.01, 0.1, 0.3, 1.5, 3 and 10 mg/kg. Of the roughly 50 dose-escalation patients, hepatocellular carcinoma was present in approximately 20, melanoma in around 15, renal cell carcinoma in 9 and head and neck cancer in 9. In the dose-escalation cohort, 65% to 90% of patients were male, and the mean age was approximately 60 years, with a range of roughly 23 to 85. Prior anti-PD-1, anti-PD-L1 or anti-CTLA-4 therapy was permitted, and approximately 42% of dose-escalation patients had received checkpoint inhibitors. Partial responses occurred in three dose-escalation patients, of whom one had hepatocellular carcinoma and two had cutaneous melanoma. Peripheral TCRbeta sequencing aimed to test whether ivuxolimab altered TCR sequence diversity and caused clonal T-cell expansion. The monotherapy dose-escalation portion (N ≈ 52 patients) of the phase I ivuxolimab trial is reported in the paper. The paper as a whole reports these results and caveats: After ivuxolimab, CD8+ T cells had more expanded clones than CD4+ T cells on average. Low levels of normalized T-cell clonal expansion were also seen in some patients who did not respond. The antigen specificity of the clonally expanded peripheral T cells was not determined. Partial responders in the 0.1-3.0 mg/kg groups had among the lowest normalized peripheral clonal expansion, especially among CD8+ T cells. At doses from 0.1 to 3.0 mg/kg, clonal expansion was seen in both CD4+ and CD8+ blood T cells between baseline and week 6.

Genomic DNA was extracted from sorted cells for sequencing of the TCRbeta CDR3 region. TCRbeta CDR3 regions were sequenced using the immunoSEQ Assay. The table was pulled from immuneACCESS by TCRdb, which kept in-frame rearrangements only. Such tables lose some clones; where checked, under half of the loss comes from unresolved V genes, and the rest has no known cause. The sample table lists tens of thousands of clones, 85% to 95% of them with a count of one. The ten largest clonotypes hold about 11% of the sample. The chain is encoded by TRBV11-3 joined to TRBJ2-1, and 7 bases in between align with TRBD1. The sample consisted of CD4+ or CD8+ T cells sorted from blood, taken in a trial of the OX40 agonist ivuxolimab. The clonotype was recovered from an adult with an advanced solid tumor such as melanoma, head and neck, liver or kidney cancer. The CDR3 amino acid sequence is: CASSGRDRYNEQFF. The nucleotides read TGTGCCAGCAGCGGAAGGGACAGATACAATGAGCAGTTCTTC.